Shown below are 9 T cell receptor beta chains from a single sample sequenced in a study of T cells after yellow fever vaccination. TCRdb re-called the 5' RACE reads with MiXCR, one entry per CDR3 protein. The sample gives some 290,000 distinct CDR3 sequences, about 11% of which show up once; 3% to 3.5% is in the top ten. The specimen was CD4+ T cells sorted from PBMCs, collected 45 days after the yellow fever booster vaccination. These TCRs come from a man between 18 and 35 years old who received the YFV17D yellow fever vaccine.

V and J are TRBV5-6 and TRBJ1-2; no clear D. The ends were cut back, 0 bases at V and 2 bases at J, with 5 bases in the middle. From germline, CDR1 is SGHDT and CDR2 YYEEEE. CDR3 length: 13 residues. This CDR3 is CASSLGKNYGYTF. The CDR3 nucleotides read TGTGCCAGCAGCTTGGGGAAAAACTATGGCTACACCTTC.

This clonotype was counted a few times. The chain has TRBV10-1 and TRBJ1-5; D remains unclear. Trimming took off 2 bases at V and 6 bases at J, with 5 bases between the two ends. Germline V gives CDR1 WNHNN, CDR2 SYGVQD (reference sequence). This CDR3 comprises 12 residues. CDR3 amino acids: CASSENTQPQHF. Written as DNA, the CDR3 is TGCGCCAGCAGTGAGAATACTCAGCCCCAGCATTTT.

This clonotype has just a few counts. This chain connects TRBV3-1 to TRBJ2-2, with D perhaps matching TRBD1 (6 bases). V was cut by 8 bases and J by 5 bases, with 12 bases left in between. The CDR3 runs to 13 residues. Germline V CDR1 and CDR2: LGHDT, YNNKEL (reference sequence). The CDR3 DNA follows: TGTGCCAGCGGGTTTACAGGGACCGGGGAGCTGTTTTTT. Its translation is CASGFTGTGELFF.

The rearrangement uses TRBV10-3 and TRBJ1-1, with D perhaps TRBD1 (6 bases). From germline, CDR1 is ENHRY and CDR2 SYGVKD. The CDR3 consists of 15 residues. Trimming took off 4 bases at V and 5 bases at J, with 17 bases between the two ends. The CDR3 region is CAISGSGARGTEAFF. The CDR3 nucleotides read TGTGCCATCAGTGGATCAGGGGCTCGGGGAACTGAAGCTTTCTTT.

Only a few counts were recorded for this clonotype. The chain joins TRBV18 to TRBJ2-3; 11 bases align to TRBD2. The CDR3 is 17 residues long. After removal of 6 bases from V and 3 bases from J, the junction contained 11 bases not matched to a gene. Per the germline V gene, CDR1 is KGHSH and CDR2 is LQKENI. This CDR3 reads CASSPGTSGSGTDTQYF. The CDR3 DNA is TGTGCCAGCTCGCCCGGGACTAGCGGTTCAGGTACAGATACGCAGTATTTT.

The chain is built from TRBV10-2 and TRBJ2-5; 9 bases agree with TRBD2. The V gene end was trimmed by 6 bases and the J gene end by 3 bases; junction bases not matched to a gene: 2. The CDR3 is made up of 13 amino acids. Germline loops: CDR1 WSHSY, CDR2 SAAADI. The DNA of the CDR3 is TGCGCCAGCAGAGTAGCGGGAGAAGAGACCCAGTACTTC. Translating it yields CASRVAGEETQYF.

The chain employs TRBV7-9 and TRBJ2-7, with TRBD1 matching over 9 bases. The V gene's germline CDR1 is SEHNR and CDR2 FQNEAQ (reference sequence). After removal of 5 bases from V and 11 bases from J, the junction contained 13 bases not matched to a gene. The CDR3 loop spans 14 amino acids. The CDR3 sequence: CASSPRTGDLRKYF. For the CDR3, the DNA is TGTGCCAGCAGCCCCCGGACAGGGGACCTCCGAAAGTACTTC. Variable domain in full (rest from reference TRBV7-9 and TRBJ2-7): DTGVSQNPRHKITKRGQNVTFRCDPISEHNRLYWYRQTLGQGPEFLTYFQNEAQLEKSRLLSDRFSAERPKGSFSTLEIQRTEQGDSAMYLCASSPRTGDLRKYFGPGTRLTVT.

There are a few counts of this clonotype. This sequence joins TRBV6-2 or TRBV6-3 and TRBJ1-1; D is ambiguous. The CDR3 loop spans 12 amino acids. Deletions cut 6 bases from V and 2 bases from J, with 7 bases between. CDR1 MNHEY and CDR2 SVGEGT come from the germline V gene. CDR3 sequence: CASSILNTEAFF. CDR3 DNA sequence: TGTGCCAGCAGCATTCTTAACACTGAAGCTTTCTTT.

This chain links TRBV7-9 with TRBJ1-3; D gene ambiguous. The CDR3 loop spans 14 amino acids. With 5 bases removed from V and 0 bases from J, the gap between germline ends came to 8 bases. Germline V lookup: CDR1 SEHNR, CDR2 FQNEAQ (reference sequence). CDR3 residues: CASSRRNSGNTIYF. CDR3 bases: TGTGCCAGCAGCCGGCGAAACTCTGGAAACACCATATATTTT.